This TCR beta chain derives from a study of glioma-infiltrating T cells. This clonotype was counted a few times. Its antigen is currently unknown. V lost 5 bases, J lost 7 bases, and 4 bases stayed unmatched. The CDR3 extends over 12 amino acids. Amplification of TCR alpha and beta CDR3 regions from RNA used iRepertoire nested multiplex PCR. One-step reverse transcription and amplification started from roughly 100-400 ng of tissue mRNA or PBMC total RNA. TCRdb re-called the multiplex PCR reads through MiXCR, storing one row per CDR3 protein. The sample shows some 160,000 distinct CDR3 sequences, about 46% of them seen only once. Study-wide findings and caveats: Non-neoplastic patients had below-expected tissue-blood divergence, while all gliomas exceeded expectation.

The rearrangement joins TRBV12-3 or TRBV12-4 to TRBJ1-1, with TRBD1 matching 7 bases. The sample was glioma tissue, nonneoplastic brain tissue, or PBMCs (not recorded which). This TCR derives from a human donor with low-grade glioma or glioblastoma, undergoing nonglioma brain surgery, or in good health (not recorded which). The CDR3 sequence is CASSPGQVEAFF. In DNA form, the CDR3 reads TGTGCCAGCAGTCCCGGACAGGTTGAAGCTTTCTTT.